This T cell receptor beta chain was captured in a study of blood T cell repertoires in COVID-19. In the study overall: Samples of COVID-19 (acute and convalescent) were obtained from the United States, Italy and Spain.

One Seattle source followed patients from active infection through their disease course. For this clone: Different DNA sequences within this sample yield the same CDR3.

In the authors' workflow: From reference gene primer amplification, estimates of nucleated cell counts were derived. Sequencing was performed with immunoSEQ multiplex PCR; in TCRdb, only in-frame clones are kept and a portion is missing. V, J and clone size reflect that table, while D and trimming were determined from the DNA. The sample shows 540,000 or so clones, less than 90% of them seen only once. Germline-derived CDR1 and CDR2 are MNHEY and SVGAGI. The CDR3 contains 12 residues. V was pared by 6 bases and J by 7 bases, with 10 bases between. The chain is built from TRBV6-5 and TRBJ1-5, with D maybe TRBD1 (5 bases). Input material: peripheral blood. The sequence was collected from a woman aged 50 to 65 with COVID-19, enrolled during active disease. CDR3 DNA: TGTGCCAGCAGGAGGGAGGGGCAGCCCCAGCATTTT. Protein: CASRREGQPQHF.